This TCR beta chain was identified in a study of cytomegalovirus exposure and HLA in healthy donors. This PCR relied on a set of 60 Vbeta primers and 13 Jbeta primers. TCRdb keeps only in-frame clones here, not all; method: immunoSEQ multiplex PCR. In the table there are just over 150,000 clones, about 80% of which are singletons. This receptor was identified in a female donor in good health and CMV-seronegative. Sample: PBMCs.

The chain's CDR3 is CAISVGGRDTQYF. Here the CDR3 DNA reads TGTGCCATCAGTGTGGGTGGGAGAGATACGCAGTATTTT. The rearrangement uses TRBV10-3 and TRBJ2-3; D is perhaps TRBD2 (5 bases). The germline V and J ends were trimmed by 4 bases and 5 bases, with 10 bases remaining between them. This CDR3 spans 13 amino acids. The germline gives CDR1 ENHRY, CDR2 SYGVKD.